This TCR beta chain was recovered during a study of vaccination and CD4 T cells after COVID-19. On the study more broadly: The study collected post-vaccine samples a median roughly 71 days after dose two, with a range of 14 to 241.

General study results and limits: 304 of 307 vaccine-specific clones from convalescent patients were spike mono-reactive.

Sequenced with the Oncomine TCR Beta short-read assay was DNA taken from cultured CD4+ T cells. TCRdb ran MiXCR on the PCR reads and lists one entry per CDR3 protein. The table shows some 20,000 distinct CDR3 sequences, with roughly a quarter occurring only once. CDR3 length: 15 amino acids. V dropped 7 bases and J dropped 3 bases, with 16 bases sitting between them. Germline CDR1 and CDR2: ENHRY and SYGVKD. Notes on this clonotype: Its antigen is unidentified.

This sample's treatment: roughly ten-day PBMC culture with coronavirus spike peptide pools or control peptides (ViraFEST assay). The origin of this receptor is a human donor with COVID-19. What was sequenced was cultured CD4+ T cells from blood. The chain employs TRBV10-3 and TRBJ2-1, with a tentative D call TRBD2 (5 bases). CDR3 region: CAIKTDGEGYNEQFF. DNA of the CDR3: TGTGCCATCAAAACAGACGGTGAGGGCTACAATGAGCAGTTCTTC.